The 16 T cell receptor beta chains below come from one sample, sequenced in a study of T cell clonality in common variable immunodeficiency. The method was immunoSEQ multiplex PCR; TCRdb's version includes in-frame clones alone and lacks a portion of them. The sample has tens of thousands of clones, none seen only once. The sample consisted of peripheral blood mononuclear cells. The origin of the receptors is a person aged 18 to 69 in good health.

This clone was observed at least ten times. The read terminates 3 residues before the CDR3 end, so the remaining end is supplied by the germline J gene. The V call is TRBV5-1, the J call TRBJ2-2; TRBD2 might be the D (6 bases). Trimming cost V 3 bases and J 7 bases, with 22 bases left between them. This CDR3 comprises 17 residues. Germline V lookup: CDR1 SGHRS, CDR2 YFSETQ. The covered CDR3 bases are TGCGCCAGCAGCTCCCGCCCGGCGGGGCTTAGTGGCGGGGAG. It yields the protein CASSSRPAGLSGGE. In full, the CDR3 reads CASSSRPAGLSGGELFF.

Details on this clone: The junction differs from germline at one of its ends, possibly a read error. The sequenced fragment ends 3 residues before the CDR3 boundary, so the rest is inferred from the germline J gene. V is TRBV19 and J is TRBJ2-1, with TRBD1 matching over 10 bases. Germline V CDR1 and CDR2: LNHDA, SQIVND (reference sequence). The CDR3 has 17 residues. CDR3 DNA (partial): TGTGCCAGCAGTAGTCCCGGACCGGGACAGGGGACCAATGAG. This translates into CASSSPGPGQGTNE. The CDR3 in its entirety is CASSSPGPGQGTNEQFF.

This clone was observed many times. The CDR3 reads CASSSQGIGNEQFF. The part of the CDR3 DNA that was read is TGTGCCAGCAGCTCCCAGGGGATCGGCAATGAG. V usage is TRBV5-4 and J usage is TRBJ2-1; TRBD1 is a possible D gene (6 bases). The read gets to within 3 residues of the CDR3 end, and the germline J gene fills in the rest. Germline-derived CDR1 and CDR2 are SGHNT and YYREEE (reference sequence). V was cut by 3 bases and J by 6 bases, with 13 bases left in between. There are 14 residues in the CDR3.

This clone was seen repeatedly, ten times or more. The read halts 3 residues ahead of the CDR3 end, with the missing end drawn from the germline J gene. The chain joins TRBV29-1 to TRBJ2-1, with 8 bases matching TRBD2. The V gene's germline CDR1 is SQVTM and CDR2 ANQGSEA. This CDR3 is 12 amino acids long. The J segment lost 9 bases and the V segment lost 8 bases, leaving 9 bases of the junction unmatched. CDR3 loop: CSLSGRSSEQFF. Incomplete CDR3 DNA: TGCAGCCTAAGCGGGAGATCCTCTGAG.

This clone has a handful of counts. The CDR3 sequence is CASQGGSRTDTQYF. CDR3 DNA (partial): TGCGCCAGCCAAGGGGGCAGCCGCACAGATACG. The chain uses TRBV5-1 and TRBJ2-3, with TRBD1 matching over 7 bases. Coverage ceases 3 residues before the CDR3 finishes, and the germline J gene fills in the end. The CDR3 sequence is 14 residues long. Germline assignment: CDR1 SGHRS and CDR2 YFSETQ. Trimming cost V 7 bases and J 1 base; bases outside gene matches: 6.

This clone came up many times. Partial CDR3 DNA: TGTGCCACCAGCAGAGATTTTGGCTTTAATAATGAAAAA. Residues: CATSRDFGFNNEK. Given in full, the CDR3 is CATSRDFGFNNEKLFF. The chain couples TRBV15 to TRBJ1-4; the D is unclear. With the read ending 3 residues before the CDR3 end, the germline J gene is used to fill in that end. Trimming cost V 0 bases and J 4 bases, with 12 bases left between them. Germline CDR1 and CDR2: LNHNV and YYDKDF (reference sequence). This CDR3 region has 16 residues.

A note on this clone: The observed sequence ends 3 residues before the CDR3 terminus, with the missing tail filled in from the germline J gene. The rearrangement uses TRBV7-9 and TRBJ1-1; 7 nucleotides line up with TRBD1. Germline CDR1 is SEHNR and CDR2 is FQNEAQ (reference sequence). The CDR3 runs to 15 residues. With 1 base clipped from V and 5 bases from J, the junction kept 7 bases outside the gene matches. The CDR3 here is CASSLGSRGITEAFF. CDR3 DNA, as far as it was read: TGTGCCAGCAGCTTAGGGAGCAGGGGGATTACTGAA.

This clone was counted at least ten times. The DNA ends 3 residues before the CDR3 does, and the rest of the CDR3 is filled in from the germline J gene. The J gene is TRBJ2-3, the V gene TRBV14; tentatively, D is TRBD2 (5 bases). The ends were cut back, 8 bases at V and 8 bases at J, with 14 bases in the middle. Germline CDR1 reads SGHDN; CDR2 reads FVKESK. The CDR3 runs 12 residues. Incomplete CDR3 DNA: TGTGCCAGCGGGCCCACGGGGTTTACG. It encodes CASGPTGFT. The full CDR3 is CASGPTGFTQYF.

This clone was detected ten times or more. The read terminates 3 residues ahead of where the CDR3 ends, so the germline J gene completes it. The V call is TRBV2, the J call TRBJ1-2, with 10 bases matching TRBD1. The CDR3 sequence is 14 residues long. Germline values: CDR1 SNHLY, CDR2 FYNNEI. The sequenced part of the CDR3 DNA is TGTGCCAGCACTGAGACAGGGGGCGCAGACGGC. Protein sequence: CASTETGGADG. The CDR3 in its entirety is CASTETGGADGYTF.

This clone was observed many times. Here the CDR3 reads CARGRGIENSPLHF. Partial CDR3 DNA: TGTGCCAGGGGGAGGGGAATCGAAAATTCACCC. J is TRBJ1-6 and V is TRBV2; D is possibly TRBD1 (5 bases). The read ends 3 residues shy of where the CDR3 ends; the end is completed using the germline J gene. The CDR3 extends over 14 amino acids. Trimming took off 9 bases at V and 7 bases at J, with 16 bases between the two ends. Germline-derived CDR1 and CDR2 are SNHLY and FYNNEI.

Many counts were recorded for this clone. The read gets to within 3 residues of the CDR3 end, and the germline J gene fills in the rest. This chain uses TRBV29-1 with TRBJ2-5; D gene unclear. Germline values: CDR1 SQVTM, CDR2 ANQGSEA. The CDR3 has 12 amino acids. The ends were cut back, 5 bases at V and 1 base at J, with 8 bases in the middle. The CDR3 sequence: CSVRSGQETQYF. The DNA read from the CDR3 is TGCAGCGTTCGGTCAGGCCAAGAGACC.

In its sample, this clone was seen many times. Here the CDR3 reads CASSQWADSNQPQHF. CDR3 DNA, as far as it was read: TGCGCCAGCAGCCAATGGGCCGATAGCAATCAGCCC. The J gene is TRBJ1-5, the V gene TRBV4-1; D not certain. The CDR3 end is not reached by the read, which stops 3 residues before it; the germline J gene fills it in. V dropped 2 bases and J dropped 0 bases, with 8 bases sitting between them. The CDR3 runs to 15 residues. Looked up from germline, CDR1 is MGHRA and CDR2 is YSYEKL.

Many counts were recorded for this clone. Read data end 3 residues before the CDR3 end; the end is taken from the germline J gene. This sequence joins TRBV10-3 and TRBJ1-6; TRBD1 might be the D (5 bases). The V end was cut by 7 bases, the J end by 6 bases, with 13 bases between. Germline CDR1 ENHRY, CDR2 SYGVKD. CDR3 length: 14 residues. Partial CDR3 DNA: TGTGCCATCACCGGGGGGGAAAGTAATTCACCC. It translates to CAITGGESNSP. The complete CDR3 protein is CAITGGESNSPLHF.

This clone was found many times. The missing CDR3 end, 3 residues past where the read stops, is filled in from the germline J gene. The chain combines TRBV18 with TRBJ1-2, with a tentative D call TRBD1 (6 bases). This CDR3 is built from 14 residues. The ends were cut back, 6 bases at V and 4 bases at J, with 15 bases in the middle. Germline CDR1 and CDR2: KGHSH and LQKENI. The CDR3 bases that were read are TGTGCCAGCTCCTTAAGTACAGGGAGCTATGGC. Residues: CASSLSTGSYG. The full CDR3 protein reads CASSLSTGSYGYTF. Variable domain in full (rest from reference TRBV18 and TRBJ1-2): NAGVMQNPRHLVRRRGQEARLRCSPMKGHSHVYWYRQLPEEGLKFMVYLQKENIIDESGMPKERFSAEFPKEGPSILRIQQVVRGDSAAYFCASSLSTGSYGYTFGSGTRLTVV.

Many counts were recorded for this clone. The read stops 3 residues short of the end of the CDR3; the missing end is completed from the germline J gene. The rearrangement joins TRBV19 to TRBJ1-1, with D possibly matching TRBD1 (6 bases). The germline V and J ends were trimmed by 10 bases and 3 bases, with 18 bases remaining between them. Germline V gives CDR1 LNHDA, CDR2 SQIVND (reference sequence). The CDR3 length is 14 residues. The CDR3 bases that were read are TGTGCCACGAGACAGGACCCTTTGTACACTGAA. This gives the protein CATRQDPLYTE. The entire CDR3 is CATRQDPLYTEAFF.

This clone was seen at least ten times. The read ends 3 residues before the CDR3 terminus; that terminus is restored from the germline J gene. The V call is TRBV20-1, the J call TRBJ2-3; 12 nucleotides match TRBD2. J was trimmed by 7 bases and V by 1 base; bases with no gene match: 6. Germline CDR1 is DFQATT and CDR2 is SNEGSKA (reference sequence). The CDR3 totals 15 residues. CDR3 in amino acids: CSARVASGGAYTQYF. The CDR3 DNA, read in part, is TGCAGTGCTAGAGTGGCTAGCGGGGGGGCGTATACG.